The subject of this entry is one T cell receptor beta chain. Antigen specificity is unknown. The sample originates from a study of T-cell memory formation after mild COVID-19. From 5'RACE with constant-segment primers came TCR alpha and TCR beta cDNA libraries that carried sample barcodes and UMIs. Via MiXCR, TCRdb re-called the 5' RACE reads, giving one row per CDR3 protein. The sample includes under 250,000 distinct CDR3 sequences, approximately 9% of them seen just once. The study's findings and limits: Clones that contracted from day 15 to 85 were balanced CD4/CD8, while later expanders leaned CD4+. Among CD4+ contracting clones, most were CM and EM, and CD8+ ones EMRA. Pre-infection memory carried some responding clones, suggesting that cross-reactive memory joined.

The sample consisted of PBMCs or a T cell subset sorted from them (not recorded which). The clonotype originates from a man younger than 30 who had mild COVID-19 (a few samples of this study predate the infection). Cell type and time point are not known.

The CDR3 nucleotides are TGCAGTGCGAGTGTGACTAGCGACGACAATGAGCAGTTCTTC. It encodes CSASVTSDDNEQFF. This rearrangement joins TRBV20-1 to TRBJ2-1, with TRBD2 matching over 8 bases. V trimming: 6 bases; J trimming: 5 bases; junction bases outside the gene matches: 9. The CDR3 extends over 14 amino acids. Germline V gene lookup returns CDR1 DFQATT and CDR2 SNEGSKA (reference sequence).